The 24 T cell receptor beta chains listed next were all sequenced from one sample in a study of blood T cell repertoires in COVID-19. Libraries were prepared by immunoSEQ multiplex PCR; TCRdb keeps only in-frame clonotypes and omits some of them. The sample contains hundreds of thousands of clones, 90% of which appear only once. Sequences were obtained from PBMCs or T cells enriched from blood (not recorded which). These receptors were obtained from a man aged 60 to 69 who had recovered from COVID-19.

The DNA of the CDR3 is TGTGCCAGCAGCCAAGGTGGCACCTCTAACTATGGCTACACCTTC. Translated, it gives CASSQGGTSNYGYTF. The chain joins TRBV3-1 (or the pseudogene TRBV3-2) to TRBJ1-2; no reliable D call. Germline CDR1 reads LGHDT; CDR2 reads YNNKEL (reference sequence). Trimming cost V 1 base and J 0 bases, with 9 bases left between them. The CDR3 is 15 residues long.

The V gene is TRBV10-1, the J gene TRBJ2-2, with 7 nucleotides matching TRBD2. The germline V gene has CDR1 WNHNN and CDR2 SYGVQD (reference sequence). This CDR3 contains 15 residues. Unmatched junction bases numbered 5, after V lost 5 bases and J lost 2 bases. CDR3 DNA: TGCGCCAGCAGTCTAAGCGGGGCCAACACCGGGGAGCTGTTTTTT. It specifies CASSLSGANTGELFF.

The CDR3 nucleotides read TGCGCCAGCAGCTTGCAGAGGACAGGTATCAATGAGCAGTTCTTC. It encodes CASSLQRTGINEQFF. V and J are TRBV5-1 and TRBJ2-1; 7 bases align to TRBD1. The CDR3 loop spans 15 amino acids. Germline CDR1 is SGHRS and CDR2 is YFSETQ. V dropped 1 base and J dropped 6; count of bases not matched to a gene: 7.

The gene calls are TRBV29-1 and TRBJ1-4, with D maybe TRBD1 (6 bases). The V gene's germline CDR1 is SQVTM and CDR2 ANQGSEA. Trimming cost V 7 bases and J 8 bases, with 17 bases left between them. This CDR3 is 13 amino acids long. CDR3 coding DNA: TGCAGCGCCTCGCAGAGGGGGTACGAAAAACTGTTTTTT. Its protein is CSASQRGYEKLFF.

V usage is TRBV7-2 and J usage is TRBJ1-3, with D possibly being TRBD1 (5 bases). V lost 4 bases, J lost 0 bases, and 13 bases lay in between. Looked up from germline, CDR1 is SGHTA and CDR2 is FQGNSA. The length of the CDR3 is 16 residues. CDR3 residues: CASSSQGLPSGNTIYF. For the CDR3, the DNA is TGTGCCAGCAGCTCCCAGGGACTCCCCTCTGGAAACACCATATATTTT.

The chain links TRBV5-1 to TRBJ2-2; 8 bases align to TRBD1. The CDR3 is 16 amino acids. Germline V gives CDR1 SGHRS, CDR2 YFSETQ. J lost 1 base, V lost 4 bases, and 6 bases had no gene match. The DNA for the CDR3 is TGCGCCAGCAGCCAAACCGGGACAGGGAACACCGGGGAGCTGTTTTTT. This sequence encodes CASSQTGTGNTGELFF.

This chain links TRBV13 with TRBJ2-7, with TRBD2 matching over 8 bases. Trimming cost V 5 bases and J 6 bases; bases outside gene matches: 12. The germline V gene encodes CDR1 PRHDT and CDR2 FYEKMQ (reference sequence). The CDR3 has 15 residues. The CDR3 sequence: CASSLRGGNAGEQYF. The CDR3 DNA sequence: TGTGCCAGCAGCCTTCGGGGGGGCAATGCAGGCGAGCAGTACTTC.

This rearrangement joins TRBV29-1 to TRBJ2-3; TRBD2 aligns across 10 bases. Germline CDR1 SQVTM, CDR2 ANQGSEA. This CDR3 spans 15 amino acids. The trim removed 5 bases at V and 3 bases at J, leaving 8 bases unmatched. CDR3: CSVLSGGAITDTQYF. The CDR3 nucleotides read TGCAGCGTTCTGAGCGGGGGGGCCATAACAGATACGCAGTATTTT.

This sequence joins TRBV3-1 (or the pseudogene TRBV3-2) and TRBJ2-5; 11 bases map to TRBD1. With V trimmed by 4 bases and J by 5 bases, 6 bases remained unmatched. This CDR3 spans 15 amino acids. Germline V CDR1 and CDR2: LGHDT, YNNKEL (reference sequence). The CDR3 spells CASSRTGGRWETQYF. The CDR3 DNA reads TGTGCCAGCAGCCGGACAGGGGGCCGATGGGAGACCCAGTACTTC.

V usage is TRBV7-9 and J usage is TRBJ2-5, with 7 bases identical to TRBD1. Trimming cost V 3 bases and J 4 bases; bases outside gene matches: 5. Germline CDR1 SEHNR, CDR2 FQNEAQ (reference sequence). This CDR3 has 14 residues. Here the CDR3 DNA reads TGTGCCAGCAGCTTGGGTACAGGGGTAGAGACCCAGTACTTC. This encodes CASSLGTGVETQYF.

This chain's CDR3 is CASSLAGSLSGNTIYF. CDR3 in DNA: TGCGCCAGCAGCTTAGCAGGTTCTCTCTCTGGAAACACCATATATTTT. The gene calls are TRBV5-1 and TRBJ1-3; D is ambiguous. Germline V lookup: CDR1 SGHRS, CDR2 YFSETQ. The CDR3 length is 16 residues. V lost 2 bases and J 0 bases, leaving 12 bases between the germline ends. Full variable domain (outside the CDR3, taken from reference TRBV5-1 and TRBJ1-3): KAGVTQTPRYLIKTRGQQVTLSCSPISGHRSVSWYQQTPGQGLQFLFEYFSETQRNKGNFPGRFSGRQFSNSRSEMNVSTLELGDSALYLCASSLAGSLSGNTIYFGEGSWLTVV.

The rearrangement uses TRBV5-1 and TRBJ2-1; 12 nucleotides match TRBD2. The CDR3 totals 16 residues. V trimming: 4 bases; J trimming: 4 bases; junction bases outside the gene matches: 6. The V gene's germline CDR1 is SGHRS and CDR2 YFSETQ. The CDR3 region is CASSLTSGGRYNEQFF. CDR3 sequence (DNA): TGCGCCAGCAGCCTGACTAGCGGGGGCCGGTACAATGAGCAGTTCTTC.

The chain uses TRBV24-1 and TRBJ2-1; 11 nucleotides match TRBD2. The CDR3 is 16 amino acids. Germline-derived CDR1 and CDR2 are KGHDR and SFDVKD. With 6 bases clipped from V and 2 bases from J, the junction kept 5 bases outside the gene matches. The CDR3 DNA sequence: TGTGCCACCAGTCTACGGGGACTAGCGGCCTACAATGAGCAGTTCTTC. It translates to CATSLRGLAAYNEQFF.

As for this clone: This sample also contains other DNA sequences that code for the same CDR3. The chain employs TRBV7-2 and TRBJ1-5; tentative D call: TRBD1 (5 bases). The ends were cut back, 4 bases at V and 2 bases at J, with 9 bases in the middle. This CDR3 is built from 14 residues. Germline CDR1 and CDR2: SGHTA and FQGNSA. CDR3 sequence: CASSSQGGNQPQHF. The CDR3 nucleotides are TGTGCCAGCAGCTCGCAGGGTGGCAATCAGCCCCAGCATTTT.

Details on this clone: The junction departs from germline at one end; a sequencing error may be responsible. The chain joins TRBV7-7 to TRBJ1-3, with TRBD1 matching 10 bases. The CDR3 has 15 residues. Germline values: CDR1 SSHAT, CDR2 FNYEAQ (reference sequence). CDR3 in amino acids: CASSVGTGAGNTIYF. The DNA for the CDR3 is TGTGCTAGCAGCGTCGGGACAGGGGCCGGAAACACCATATATTTT.

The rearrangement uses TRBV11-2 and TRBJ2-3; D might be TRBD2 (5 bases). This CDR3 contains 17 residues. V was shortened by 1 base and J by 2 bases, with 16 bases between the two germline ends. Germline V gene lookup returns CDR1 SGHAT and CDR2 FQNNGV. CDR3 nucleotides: TGTGCCAGCAGCTTAGTCCGGTCGGGGTGGGACACAGATACGCAGTATTTT. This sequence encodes CASSLVRSGWDTDTQYF. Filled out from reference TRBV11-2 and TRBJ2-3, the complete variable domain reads EAGVAQSPRYKIIEKRQSVAFWCNPISGHATLYWYQQILGQGPKLLIQFQNNGVVDDSQLPKDRFSAERLKGVDSTLKIQPAKLEDSAVYLCASSLVRSGWDTDTQYFGPGTRLTVL.

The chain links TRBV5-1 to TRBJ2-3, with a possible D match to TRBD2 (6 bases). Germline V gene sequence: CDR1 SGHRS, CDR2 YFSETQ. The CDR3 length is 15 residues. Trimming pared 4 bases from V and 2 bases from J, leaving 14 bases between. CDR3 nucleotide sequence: TGCGCCAGCAGCCAGAACGGAGGGGACACAGATACGCAGTATTTT. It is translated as CASSQNGGDTDTQYF.

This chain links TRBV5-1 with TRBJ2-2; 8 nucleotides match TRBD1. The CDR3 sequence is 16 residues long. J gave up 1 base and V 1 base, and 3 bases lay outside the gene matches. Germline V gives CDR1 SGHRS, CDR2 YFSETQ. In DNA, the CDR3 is TGCGCCAGCAGCTTGCACGGACAGGGGAACACCGGGGAGCTGTTTTTT. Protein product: CASSLHGQGNTGELFF.

Here the CDR3 DNA reads TGTGCCAGCACCCTAGGGGGAATGGGCAATGAGCAGTTCTTC. Its protein product is CASTLGGMGNEQFF. The chain links TRBV27 to TRBJ2-1; D is possibly TRBD1 (6 bases). The CDR3 runs to 14 residues. CDR1 and CDR2 (germline): MNHEY, SMNVEV (reference sequence). Trimming removed 7 bases from V and 6 bases from J, with 16 bases in between.

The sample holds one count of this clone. In DNA, the CDR3 is TGTGCCTGGTCCCCACGGGGGACTAGCGGGAGAAATGAGCAGTTCTTC. It specifies CAWSPRGTSGRNEQFF. V is TRBV30 and J is TRBJ2-1; 14 bases align to TRBD2. J lost 7 bases, V lost 5 bases, and 10 bases had no gene match. Germline lookup yields CDR1 GTSNPN and CDR2 SVGIG (reference sequence). CDR3 length: 16 residues.

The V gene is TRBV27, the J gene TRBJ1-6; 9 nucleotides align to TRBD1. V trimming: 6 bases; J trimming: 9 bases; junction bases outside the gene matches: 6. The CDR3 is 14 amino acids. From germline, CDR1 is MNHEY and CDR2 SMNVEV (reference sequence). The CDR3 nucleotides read TGTGCCAGCAGCCCCGGGACAGGGACTTCACCCCTCCACTTT. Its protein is CASSPGTGTSPLHF.

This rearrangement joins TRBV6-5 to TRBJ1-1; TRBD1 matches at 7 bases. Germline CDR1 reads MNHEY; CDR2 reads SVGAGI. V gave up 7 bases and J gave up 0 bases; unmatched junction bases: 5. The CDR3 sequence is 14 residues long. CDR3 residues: CASNRDSMNTEAFF. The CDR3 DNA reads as TGTGCCAGCAATAGGGACAGCATGAACACTGAAGCTTTCTTT.

CDR3 coding DNA: TGTGCCACCAGCACGACAGGGGGTGAGGAAAAACTGTTTTTT. Its protein is CATSTTGGEEKLFF. The J gene is TRBJ1-4, the V gene TRBV15, with 9 bases aligning to TRBD1. Germline V lookup: CDR1 LNHNV, CDR2 YYDKDF (reference sequence). Trimming cost V 4 bases and J 8 bases; bases outside gene matches: 5. The CDR3 runs 14 residues.

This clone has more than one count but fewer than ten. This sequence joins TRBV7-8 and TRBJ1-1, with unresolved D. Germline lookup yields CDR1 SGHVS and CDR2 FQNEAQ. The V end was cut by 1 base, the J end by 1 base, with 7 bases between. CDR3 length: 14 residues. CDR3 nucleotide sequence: TGTGCCAGCAGCTTAGGACATTGGAACACTGAAGCTTTCTTT. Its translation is CASSLGHWNTEAFF. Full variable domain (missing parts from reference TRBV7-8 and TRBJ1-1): GAGVSQSPRYKVAKRGQDVALRCDPISGHVSLFWYQQALGQGPEFLTYFQNEAQLDKSGLPSDRFFAERPEGSVSTLKIQRTQQEDSAVYLCASSLGHWNTEAFFGQGTRLTVV.